The sequence of this TCR beta chain was determined in a study of CD8 T cells in ankylosing spondylitis. Findings of the study overall: Existing reports had already noted some motif variants in reactive arthritis synovial fluid and blood. Disease-linked clones reportedly showed significant enrichment in matched ankylosing spondylitis synovial fluid. A TCR beta motif of several highly homologous variants appeared characteristic of ankylosing spondylitis blood.

Germline V gene lookup returns CDR1 SGHDN and CDR2 FVKESK. The CDR3 runs 15 residues. V was pared by 3 bases and J by 0 bases, with 1 base of the junction left unmatched. Concerning this clonotype: Its cognate antigen is unknown.

Libraries for TCR beta were made by quantitative 5'-RACE with molecular barcodes. TCRdb redid the calling of the 5' RACE reads with MiXCR, one entry per CDR3 protein. The data show hundreds of thousands of distinct CDR3 sequences, roughly 8% seen once. The receptor was derived from a female donor with ankylosing spondylitis or in good health (not recorded which). The chain combines TRBV14 with TRBJ2-2, with TRBD1 matching over 7 bases. The sample was blood, either unsorted or a sorted T cell fraction (not recorded which). The CDR3 loop is CASSQGQTNTGELFF. The CDR3 DNA reads as TGTGCCAGCAGCCAGGGACAGACGAACACCGGGGAGCTGTTTTTT.